What follows are 21 T cell receptor beta chains derived from one specimen sequenced in a study of T cells in Graves' hyperthyroidism and ophthalmopathy. Amplification yielded TCR beta CDR3 regions, with RNA transcripts as the source. In the first-round RT-PCR of the TCR CDR3, the HTBI primer set was used. TCRdb re-called the multiplex PCR reads through MiXCR, storing one row per CDR3 protein. The repertoire holds about 350,000 distinct CDR3 sequences, with 15% to 20% as singletons. Sequencing was performed on blood. The receptors stem from a woman aged 40-49 years with Graves' ophthalmopathy.

This clonotype was recorded at least ten times. The chain recombines TRBV5-4 with TRBJ2-7; 9 bases are shared with TRBD2. Germline loops: CDR1 SGHNT, CDR2 YYREEE (reference sequence). The CDR3 sequence is 14 residues long. The junction had 9 bases not matched to a gene; V was cut back by 4 bases and J by 7 bases. CDR3 nucleotides: TGTGCCAGCAGCCTGGCCGGGACTAGCTGGGAGCAGTACTTC. Translation gives CASSLAGTSWEQYF.

This clonotype was seen repeatedly, ten times or more. The chain employs TRBV28 and TRBJ2-3; D is unclear. Trimming took 9 bases from V and 2 from J, leaving 15 bases between them. Germline V gives CDR1 MDHEN, CDR2 SYDVKM. CDR3 length equals 14 residues. The CDR3, as DNA: TGTGCCAGTACAGCCCAAAGGATCACAGATACGCAGTATTTT. Amino acid sequence: CASTAQRITDTQYF.

The chain employs TRBV2 and TRBJ2-1, with TRBD2 identical over 15 bases. CDR3 length: 14 amino acids. With V trimmed by 6 bases and J by 12 bases, 6 bases remained unmatched. Per the germline V gene, CDR1 is SNHLY and CDR2 is FYNNEI. The CDR3 protein is CASRPGLAGGRQFF. Written as DNA, the CDR3 is TGTGCCAGCAGACCGGGACTAGCGGGAGGACGGCAGTTCTTC.

This clonotype has ten or more counts. The chain joins TRBV28 to TRBJ1-5; tentatively, D is TRBD1 (5 bases). The CDR3 is 16 amino acids. Germline V lookup: CDR1 MDHEN, CDR2 SYDVKM. Deletions cut 6 bases from V and 4 bases from J, with 19 bases between. The DNA of the CDR3 is TGTGCCAGCAGCCGCTCGGGTGGGGGAGGGAATCAGCCCCAGCATTTT. It translates to CASSRSGGGGNQPQHF.

Many counts were recorded for this clonotype. The chain combines TRBV29-1 with TRBJ2-7, with 7 nucleotides matching TRBD1. V shed 0 bases and J 4 bases; nucleotides not matched to a gene: 3. There are 13 residues in the CDR3. CDR1 is SQVTM, CDR2 ANQGSEA, per germline. The CDR3 DNA reads as TGCAGCGTTGAAGATGGACAGGCTTACGAGCAGTACTTC. Translated, it gives CSVEDGQAYEQYF.

This chain connects TRBV7-8 to TRBJ2-5, with 8 positions matching TRBD1. Germline V gives CDR1 SGHVS, CDR2 FQNEAQ. V lost 5 bases, J lost 2 bases, and 10 bases stayed unmatched. CDR3 length equals 16 residues. The chain's CDR3 is CASSALDRGGQETQYF. The DNA of the CDR3 is TGTGCCAGCAGCGCACTCGACAGGGGCGGTCAAGAGACCCAGTACTTC. The whole variable domain, remainder taken from reference TRBV7-8 and TRBJ2-5, is GAGVSQSPRYKVAKRGQDVALRCDPISGHVSLFWYQQALGQGPEFLTYFQNEAQLDKSGLPSDRFFAERPEGSVSTLKIQRTQQEDSAVYLCASSALDRGGQETQYFGPGTRLLVL.

This clonotype was recorded a few times. The rearrangement uses TRBV6-1 and TRBJ2-5; 8 nucleotides align to TRBD2. The trim removed 6 bases at V and 3 bases at J, leaving 9 bases unmatched. Germline V gives CDR1 MNHNS, CDR2 SASEGT. This CDR3 has 15 residues. The CDR3, as DNA: TGTGCCAGCAGGGGAGCGGGAGATGGGGAAGAGACCCAGTACTTC. Translating gives CASRGAGDGEETQYF.

This clonotype was detected many times. The V gene is TRBV12-3 or TRBV12-4, the J gene TRBJ1-5; D may be TRBD1 (6 bases). V shed 1 base and J shed 4 bases, with 14 bases lying between them. This CDR3 region has 16 residues. The DNA for the CDR3 is TGTGCCAGCAGTTTAGTGGTAGGGGGGAGTAATCAGCCCCAGCATTTT. Protein: CASSLVVGGSNQPQHF.

This clonotype was recorded many times. The rearrangement joins TRBV5-1 to TRBJ2-5; the D call may be TRBD1 or TRBD2 (5 bases each). This CDR3 is 13 amino acids long. Trimming shortened V by 4 bases and J by 3 bases, and 10 bases separated the two germline ends. Per germline, CDR1 SGHRS and CDR2 YFSETQ. CDR3 in amino acids: CASSRDDKETQYF. The CDR3 nucleotides are TGCGCCAGCAGCAGGGACGACAAAGAGACCCAGTACTTC.

This clonotype was observed at least ten times. The rearrangement joins TRBV4-1 to TRBJ2-5, with 11 bases identical to TRBD2. The V gene's germline CDR1 is MGHRA and CDR2 YSYEKL. The V and J ends lost 0 bases and 3 bases, in that order; junction bases with no gene match: 0. The CDR3 runs to 15 residues. Written as DNA, the CDR3 is TGCGCCAGCAGCCAAGAGGGACTAGCGGAAGAGACCCAGTACTTC. Protein product: CASSQEGLAEETQYF.

Only one count was recorded for this clonotype. The chain recombines TRBV28 with TRBJ2-6; D not certain. This CDR3 is built from 15 residues. The V gene's germline CDR1 is MDHEN and CDR2 SYDVKM. V was clipped by 6 bases and J by 0 bases, with 9 bases between them. The DNA for the CDR3 is TGTGCCAGCAGGGTGGAAAACTCTGGGGCCAACGTCCTGACTTTC. It specifies CASRVENSGANVLTF.

The chain links TRBV6-1 to TRBJ1-2; no firm D call. Germline V CDR1 and CDR2: MNHNS, SASEGT. V shed 6 bases and J shed 6 bases, with 5 bases lying between them. This CDR3 contains 10 residues. The CDR3 reads CASRKDGYTF. The CDR3, as DNA: TGTGCCAGCAGGAAGGATGGCTACACCTTC.

The rearrangement uses TRBV7-6 and TRBJ1-1; D is unclear. This CDR3 contains 12 residues. Trimming removed 2 bases from V and 11 bases from J, with 12 bases in between. Germline V gives CDR1 SGHVS, CDR2 FNYEAQ. CDR3 amino acids: CASSLKRRKAFF. CDR3 nucleotides: TGTGCCAGCAGCTTAAAAAGGAGGAAGGCTTTCTTT.

As concerns this clonotype: A much larger clone differs from this one at a single base, so this may be a read error. Without the conserved terminal phenylalanine or tryptophan, this CDR3 likely stems from a read error. Because the CDR3's place on the DNA is in doubt, the DNA is left out and the CDR3 is given as listed by TCRdb. The chain combines TRBV19 with TRBJ2-7; TRBD2, as called in the table, went unchecked against the DNA. Germline loops: CDR1 LNHDA, CDR2 SQIVND (reference sequence). The length of the CDR3 is 16 amino acids, counting both ends. The CDR3 protein is CASIGLGPSGSYEQCS.

The table lists this clonotype with many counts. The rearrangement links TRBV27 to TRBJ2-7; 7 bases fit TRBD2. CDR3 length equals 15 residues. V shed 3 bases and J 2 bases; nucleotides not matched to a gene: 7. Germline CDR1 and CDR2: MNHEY and SMNVEV (reference sequence). The CDR3 here is CASSLREQVTYEQYF. CDR3 bases: TGTGCCAGCAGTTTGCGGGAGCAGGTGACCTACGAGCAGTACTTC.

In its sample, this clonotype was seen many times. The V call is TRBV30, the J call TRBJ1-1; no clear D gene. The CDR3 is 15 residues long. V shed 0 bases and J shed 1 base, with 12 bases lying between them. Germline CDR1 is GTSNPN and CDR2 is SVGIG (reference sequence). CDR3 nucleotide sequence: TGTGCCTGGAGTGTACTGGCAGGAAGGAACACTGAAGCTTTCTTT. This translates into CAWSVLAGRNTEAFF.

This clonotype has at least ten counts. The V gene is TRBV30, the J gene TRBJ1-6; tentative D call: TRBD1 (5 bases). Germline CDR1 is GTSNPN and CDR2 is SVGIG (reference sequence). CDR3 length: 13 amino acids. V lost 3 bases to trimming and J lost 10 bases, with 13 bases between them. The CDR3 DNA is TGTGCCTGGAGAGAGGGGTTAGGCTCACCCCTCCACTTT. Translation: CAWREGLGSPLHF.

This clonotype was recorded at least ten times. The V gene is TRBV30, the J gene TRBJ2-2, with 12 bases identical to TRBD2. The CDR3 is 15 residues long. V trimming: 0 bases; J trimming: 4 bases; junction bases outside the gene matches: 0. The germline CDR1 and CDR2 sequences are GTSNPN and SVGIG (reference sequence). The CDR3 loop reads CAWSVLAGGTGELFF. CDR3 DNA: TGTGCCTGGAGTGTACTAGCGGGAGGCACCGGGGAGCTGTTTTTT.

This clonotype occurred many times. V is TRBV5-1 and J is TRBJ2-5; 7 bases fit TRBD2. Per the germline V gene, CDR1 is SGHRS and CDR2 is YFSETQ. V was pared by 1 base and J by 4 bases, with 7 bases of the junction left unmatched. The length of the CDR3 is 15 residues. The CDR3 here is CASSLLGGSIETQYF. The CDR3 nucleotides read TGCGCCAGCAGCTTGCTTGGCGGGAGTATAGAGACCCAGTACTTC.

In this sample, this clonotype turned up many times. CDR3 region: CASSPGTRQSEQYF. The DNA of the CDR3 is TGCGCCAGCAGTCCCGGGACTAGACAATCCGAGCAGTACTTC. The chain employs TRBV4-3 and TRBJ2-7; 8 positions match TRBD2. The length of the CDR3 is 14 residues. With V trimmed by 6 bases and J by 6 bases, 10 bases remained unmatched. CDR1 and CDR2 from the germline V gene are LGHNA and YSLEER.

This chain joins TRBV29-1 and TRBJ1-1, with D maybe TRBD1 (6 bases). The ends were cut back, 4 bases at V and 1 base at J, with 13 bases in the middle. This CDR3 has 14 residues. Germline lookup yields CDR1 SQVTM and CDR2 ANQGSEA. CDR3 nucleotides: TGCAGCGTTGCCCGGACAGCGAGGAACACTGAAGCTTTCTTT. This sequence encodes CSVARTARNTEAFF.